These 32 T cell receptor beta chains were all obtained from the same sample, sequenced in a study of blood T cell repertoires in COVID-19 (dated by TCRdb to the early 2020s). The library was built by means of the immunoSEQ multiplex PCR assay. TCRdb carries this immuneACCESS record with in-frame sequences only. Its versions omit some clonotypes, under half of them owing to an unresolved V gene in the studies checked, with the rest unexplained. Here the sample has some 140,000 clones; roughly four fifths occur a single time. The ten largest clones take up approximately 30% of the sample. Input material: peripheral blood. Receptors originate from a woman aged 55-70 years with acute or convalescent COVID-19.

The genes are TRBV5-1 and TRBJ1-6, with D maybe TRBD1 (5 bases). V was pared by 0 bases and J by 9 bases, with 13 bases between. The CDR3 sequence is 15 residues long. From germline, CDR1 is SGHRS and CDR2 YFSETQ. The chain's CDR3 is CASSLETVLSSPLHF. CDR3 coding DNA: TGCGCCAGCAGCTTGGAGACAGTCCTGAGTTCACCCCTCCACTTT.

J is TRBJ2-1 and V is TRBV2, with 9 bases lining up with TRBD2. This CDR3 is built from 15 residues. The V gene end was trimmed by 6 bases and the J gene end by 6 bases; junction bases not matched to a gene: 9. Germline-derived CDR1 and CDR2 are SNHLY and FYNNEI. The CDR3 sequence: CASRRSGGPLNEQFF. CDR3 coding DNA: TGTGCCAGCAGAAGAAGCGGGGGGCCTCTCAATGAGCAGTTCTTC.

The rearrangement uses TRBV6-6 and TRBJ1-5; 10 bases agree with TRBD1. This CDR3 region has 14 residues. Germline V CDR1 and CDR2: MNHNY, SVGAGI (reference sequence). With V trimmed by 2 bases and J by 7 bases, 2 bases remained unmatched. The CDR3, as DNA: TGTGCCAGCAGTTACGGGACAGGGGACCAGCCCCAGCATTTT. This encodes CASSYGTGDQPQHF.

V gene TRBV4-2 combines with J gene TRBJ2-1; TRBD2 is a possible D gene (5 bases). CDR1 and CDR2 (germline): LGHNA, YNFKEQ. Trimming took 1 base from V and 5 from J, leaving 12 bases between them. The CDR3 spans 15 residues. As DNA, the CDR3 is TGTGCCAGCAGCCAAGGGACTCCACCCGACAATGAGCAGTTCTTC. Residues: CASSQGTPPDNEQFF.

This chain links TRBV28 with TRBJ1-5; the match to TRBD1 covers 7 bases. Unmatched junction bases numbered 9, after V lost 5 bases and J lost 8 bases. The CDR3 contains 14 residues. Germline assignment: CDR1 MDHEN and CDR2 SYDVKM. CDR3 nucleotides: TGTGCCAGCAGTGAGGGGGCAATCAAGAAGCCCCAGCATTTT. Translation gives CASSEGAIKKPQHF.

The gene calls are TRBV29-1 and TRBJ2-1; 8 positions agree with TRBD1. The CDR3 is made up of 14 amino acids. The V segment lost 6 bases and the J segment 7 bases; nucleotides outside the gene matches: 11. Looked up from germline, CDR1 is SQVTM and CDR2 is ANQGSEA. CDR3 coding DNA: TGCAGCGTCTGGACAGGGTCGAGCGGTAATGAGCAGTTCTTC. Protein sequence: CSVWTGSSGNEQFF.

This sequence joins TRBV6-6 and TRBJ2-5, with TRBD2 identical over 7 bases. V gave up 6 bases and J gave up 5 bases; unmatched junction bases: 9. In germline, CDR1 is MNHNY, CDR2 SVGAGI (reference sequence). The length of the CDR3 is 14 residues. The CDR3 here is CASRETWGGETQYF. In DNA form, the CDR3 reads TGTGCCAGCAGAGAAACATGGGGGGGGGAGACCCAGTACTTC.

In DNA form, the CDR3 reads TGTGCCAGCTCTTTATGGGCCAATCAGCCCCAGCATTTT. It codes for CASSLWANQPQHF. The rearrangement uses TRBV18 and TRBJ1-5; D not resolved. This CDR3 has 13 amino acids. Trimming cost V 6 bases and J 3 bases, with 9 bases left between them. Germline V lookup: CDR1 KGHSH, CDR2 LQKENI.

The rearrangement uses TRBV10-2 and TRBJ2-3, with 11 bases matching TRBD2. Germline CDR1 and CDR2: WSHSY and SAAADI. J was trimmed by 4 bases and V by 0 bases; bases with no gene match: 3. CDR3 length: 16 residues. CDR3: CASSESSGGVADTQYF. The CDR3 nucleotides read TGCGCCAGCAGTGAGTCTAGCGGGGGGGTGGCAGATACGCAGTATTTT.

The chain carries TRBV5-8 and TRBJ1-4, with a possible D match to TRBD1 (6 bases). The V gene's germline CDR1 is SGHTS and CDR2 YDEGEE. The CDR3 is 13 amino acids. The V and J ends lost 4 bases and 5 bases respectively, with 9 bases between them. The CDR3, as DNA: TGTGCCAGCAGCAGGGACACCAATGAAAAACTGTTTTTT. Translating gives CASSRDTNEKLFF. Based on the CDR3 plus reference TRBV5-8 and TRBJ1-4, the full variable domain is EAGVTQSPTHLIKTRGQQATLRCSPISGHTSVYWYQQALGLGLQFLLWYDEGEERNRGNFPPRFSGRQFPNYSSELNVNALELEDSALYLCASSRDTNEKLFFGSGTQLSVL.

This clone showed up just once. The V gene is TRBV6-6, the J gene TRBJ2-1, with a tentative D call TRBD1 (5 bases). From germline, CDR1 is MNHNY and CDR2 SVGAGI (reference sequence). V was pared by 3 bases and J by 4 bases, with 10 bases between. CDR3 length: 14 amino acids. CDR3 in DNA: TGTGCCAGCAGTTATTTACAGGTATACAATGAGCAGTTCTTC. Protein: CASSYLQVYNEQFF.

The V gene is TRBV29-1, the J gene TRBJ1-3; possibly TRBD1 for D (6 bases). This CDR3 comprises 12 residues. Trimming shortened V by 7 bases and J by 4 bases, and 11 bases separated the two germline ends. From germline, CDR1 is SQVTM and CDR2 ANQGSEA. The CDR3 sequence: CSAQGPGNTIYF. In DNA, the CDR3 is TGCAGCGCTCAGGGGCCAGGAAACACCATATATTTT.

The CDR3: CASTLSGPTNEKLFF. The CDR3 nucleotides read TGCGCCAGCACCCTTAGCGGCCCAACTAATGAAAAACTGTTTTTT. The V and J genes are TRBV5-1 and TRBJ1-4; D remains ambiguous. CDR1 and CDR2 from the germline V gene are SGHRS and YFSETQ. Trimming removed 6 bases at V and 0 bases at J, with 12 bases between. The CDR3 runs 15 residues.

The chain uses TRBV21-1 and TRBJ2-2; the listed D gene, TRBD1, was not tested against the DNA. TRBV21-1 is tagged as a pseudogene. The CDR3 runs 20 residues. The CDR3 here is CASSQYRGRQGGLNTGELFF. The CDR3 coding sequence is TGTGCCAGCAGCCAGTACAGGGGGAGACAGGGAGGTTTAAACACCGGGGAGCTGTTTTTT.

Only a few counts were recorded for this clone. The J gene is TRBJ2-3, the V gene TRBV2; 8 nucleotides match TRBD2. CDR1 and CDR2 from the germline V gene are SNHLY and FYNNEI. The CDR3 length is 13 residues. The V and J ends lost 6 bases and 9 bases, in that order; junction bases with no gene match: 8. CDR3 sequence: CASSGGLARTQYF. For the CDR3, the DNA is TGTGCCAGCAGCGGTGGACTAGCCAGGACGCAGTATTTT.

The chain employs TRBV7-2 and TRBJ1-5; no clear D gene. CDR1 is SGHTA and CDR2 is FQGNSA in the germline V gene. CDR3 length: 13 residues. Trimming left V 5 bases short and J 5 bases short, with 10 bases between. CDR3 nucleotide sequence: TGTGCCAGCAGCCCCGACATGTATCAGCCCCAGCATTTT. This gives the protein CASSPDMYQPQHF.

This chain uses TRBV18 with TRBJ1-3, with D maybe TRBD1 (6 bases). This CDR3 is 16 amino acids long. From germline, CDR1 is KGHSH and CDR2 LQKENI. With 4 bases removed from V and 0 bases from J, the gap between germline ends came to 13 bases. The CDR3 loop is CASSHGQRSSGNTIYF. The CDR3 DNA reads TGTGCCAGCTCACATGGACAGAGAAGCTCTGGAAACACCATATATTTT.

The chain has TRBV30 and TRBJ1-5; D gene unclear. Germline CDR1 and CDR2: GTSNPN and SVGIG (reference sequence). V was clipped by 2 bases and J by 5 bases, with 7 bases between them. The CDR3 is made up of 12 amino acids. CDR3 DNA sequence: TGTGCCTGGAGTCCCGGGTATCAGCCCCAGCATTTT. Protein product: CAWSPGYQPQHF.

The chain employs TRBV5-1 and TRBJ2-6, with 9 positions matching TRBD2. V was pared by 0 bases and J by 0 bases, with 7 bases of the junction left unmatched. The CDR3 consists of 19 residues. Germline V CDR1 and CDR2: SGHRS, YFSETQ. The CDR3 bases are TGCGCCAGCAGCTTGGCTCCGACTAGCGGAGGCTCTGGGGCCAACGTCCTGACTTTC. It encodes CASSLAPTSGGSGANVLTF.

The gene calls are TRBV6-5 and TRBJ2-6; D might be TRBD1 (5 bases). There are 15 residues in the CDR3. Looked up from germline, CDR1 is MNHEY and CDR2 is SVGAGI. Deletions cut 6 bases from V and 2 bases from J, with 11 bases between. The CDR3 bases are TGTGCCAGCAGAGCTAGGGGTGCTGGGGCCAACGTCCTGACTTTC. This codes for CASRARGAGANVLTF.

The chain recombines TRBV29-1 with TRBJ1-1; D possibly corresponds to TRBD1 (6 bases). The ends were cut back, 5 bases at V and 12 bases at J, with 16 bases in the middle. The CDR3 runs 11 residues. The germline V gene encodes CDR1 SQVTM and CDR2 ANQGSEA. This chain's CDR3 is CSVSVQGRSFF. CDR3 nucleotide sequence: TGCAGCGTTTCAGTACAGGGTAGGTCTTTCTTT.

This chain links TRBV30 with TRBJ2-1; D remains ambiguous. Germline V lookup: CDR1 GTSNPN, CDR2 SVGIG (reference sequence). The ends were cut back, 1 base at V and 8 bases at J, with 6 bases in the middle. The CDR3 sequence is 11 residues long. Written as DNA, the CDR3 is TGTGCCTGGAGTGCTTATCATGAGCAGTTCTTC. This translates into CAWSAYHEQFF.

V and J are TRBV6-2 or TRBV6-3 and TRBJ1-6; weak D call: TRBD1 (6 bases). V was trimmed by 5 bases and J by 7 bases, leaving 6 bases between them. The CDR3 is 12 residues long. The V gene's germline CDR1 is MNHEY and CDR2 SVGEGT. The CDR3 protein is CASSGGNSPLHF. The CDR3 region has the DNA TGTGCCAGCAGTGGGGGCAATTCACCCCTCCACTTT.

The chain carries TRBV27 and TRBJ2-1; 13 bases are shared with TRBD2. This CDR3 is 16 amino acids long. CDR1 and CDR2 from the germline V gene are MNHEY and SMNVEV (reference sequence). The trim removed 2 bases at V and 7 bases at J, leaving 5 bases unmatched. CDR3 region: CASSLLLAGGPNEQFF. The CDR3 DNA is TGTGCCAGCAGTTTACTACTAGCGGGGGGGCCTAATGAGCAGTTCTTC.

The V call is TRBV19, the J call TRBJ1-5; D is perhaps TRBD1 (6 bases). Germline CDR1 is LNHDA and CDR2 is SQIVND (reference sequence). This CDR3 has 15 residues. V was cut by 8 bases and J by 1 base, with 15 bases left in between. CDR3 sequence: CASHNLQGSNQPQHF. CDR3 nucleotides: TGTGCCAGTCACAACCTACAGGGCAGCAATCAGCCCCAGCATTTT.

This clone has a handful of counts. This chain connects TRBV5-1 to TRBJ2-1; 11 nucleotides agree with TRBD2. The V and J ends lost 0 bases and 7 bases, in that order; junction bases with no gene match: 6. The CDR3 has 16 residues. Germline V CDR1 and CDR2: SGHRS, YFSETQ. The CDR3 here is CASSLGLAGLTNEQFF. CDR3 coding DNA: TGCGCCAGCAGCTTGGGACTAGCGGGGCTAACGAATGAGCAGTTCTTC.

The chain joins TRBV6-5 to TRBJ1-2, with TRBD1 as a possible D gene (5 bases). Germline lookup yields CDR1 MNHEY and CDR2 SVGAGI. Trimming removed 4 bases at V and 0 bases at J, with 15 bases between. The CDR3 has 16 amino acids. As DNA, the CDR3 is TGTGCCAGCAGTTCCACCGACAGACCAGCTAACTATGGCTACACCTTC. Its protein is CASSSTDRPANYGYTF.

The chain's CDR3 is CASSPRGTGVDEQFF. The CDR3 DNA follows: TGTGCCAGCAGCCCCCGCGGGACAGGGGTCGATGAGCAGTTCTTC. This sequence joins TRBV11-3 and TRBJ2-1, with 10 positions matching TRBD1. Losses at the gene ends were 5 bases for V and 8 bases for J; bases not matched to a gene: 9. Per the germline V gene, CDR1 is SGHNT and CDR2 is YENEEA. CDR3 length equals 15 residues.

This chain uses TRBV7-9 with TRBJ1-1; the match to TRBD1 covers 7 bases. V trimming: 0 bases; J trimming: 5 bases; junction bases outside the gene matches: 12. CDR3 length: 17 residues. CDR1 is SEHNR, CDR2 FQNEAQ, per germline (reference sequence). The CDR3 DNA is TGTGCCAGCAGCTTAGCGGCCGGGTCAGGGGGGTGGACTGAAGCTTTCTTT. Translating gives CASSLAAGSGGWTEAFF.

The chain uses TRBV28 and TRBJ2-5; D is ambiguous. CDR1 is MDHEN, CDR2 SYDVKM, per germline. V lost 6 bases and J 2 bases, leaving 7 bases between the germline ends. The CDR3 extends over 12 amino acids. The CDR3 DNA follows: TGTGCCAGCAGGGTAGATCAAGAGACCCAGTACTTC. Translated: CASRVDQETQYF.

The rearrangement uses TRBV2 and TRBJ2-5, with a tentative D call TRBD2 (6 bases). This CDR3 contains 12 residues. The germline V gene encodes CDR1 SNHLY and CDR2 FYNNEI. Between the trimmed V and J ends, which lost 5 bases and 2 bases, there was a span of 6 bases. CDR3 in amino acids: CASSRGQETQYF. The CDR3 DNA sequence: TGTGCCAGCAGTCGGGGGCAAGAGACCCAGTACTTC.

The chain joins TRBV7-6 to TRBJ2-5, with a tentative D call TRBD1 (5 bases). V gave up 6 bases and J gave up 4 bases, with 12 bases separating them. This CDR3 region has 13 residues. Looked up from germline, CDR1 is SGHVS and CDR2 is FNYEAQ. CDR3 sequence: CASSRTQGETQYF. In nucleotides, the CDR3 is TGTGCCAGCAGTAGGACCCAGGGAGAGACCCAGTACTTC.